This T cell receptor (beta chain) was captured by sequencing in a study of T cell repertoires in cytomegalovirus infection. Study details: Recently identified HLA-C-restricted CMV epitopes and well-studied HLA-B-restricted CMV epitopes were used by the study. Indications came from public TCR beta signatures; they pointed to CMV infection and to a matching HLA type.

V dropped 6 bases and J dropped 7 bases, with 13 bases sitting between them. This CDR3 is built from 14 residues. CDR1 LGHNA and CDR2 YSLEER come from the germline V gene. Points on this clonotype: What it binds is not known.

Study-wide findings and caveats: People with CMV and the relevant HLA were identified by cumulative public TCR beta family frequency. Clonotype analysis showed dominance of the ex vivo response by HLA-C-restricted CMV-specific TCR beta clonotypes.

TCRdb ran MiXCR on the reads and lists one entry per CDR3 protein. This sample has approximately 910,000 distinct CDR3 sequences, with 25% to 40% found just once. The chain recombines TRBV4-3 with TRBJ1-6, with D tentatively TRBD1 (5 bases). This material consisted of cultured CD8+ T cells from PBMCs, taken from culture after CMV antigen stimulation. The receptor's source is a human donor in good health (CMV status not recorded). Some clones in this sample may be carry-over from other donors' samples. The CDR3 reads CASSDGQANSPLHF. Written as DNA, the CDR3 is TGCGCCAGCAGTGACGGACAAGCGAATTCACCCCTCCACTTT.